This T cell receptor (beta chain) is drawn from a study of T cell responses to AZD1222 COVID-19 vaccine. Profiling relied on immunoSEQ multiplex PCR, and the TCRdb table lists in-frame clones only, not all of them. Of around 95,000 clones in the sample, about 85% are singletons; the top ten hold 1.8%. The CDR3 runs 14 residues. From germline, CDR1 is SGHTA and CDR2 FQGNSA. The V and J ends lost 2 bases and 7 bases, in that order; junction bases with no gene match: 4. This clone was observed once. Its antigen remains unknown. General study points: The donors showed a predominance of white British ancestry and of females, with possible underestimation of clonal diversity.

The gene calls are TRBV7-2 and TRBJ1-4, with 7 bases lining up with TRBD1. The material was peripheral blood, obtained on day 0 of AZD1222 vaccination. The sequence came from an adult in good health. For the CDR3, the DNA is TGTGCCAGCAGCTTAAACCAGGGGGGTGAAAAACTGTTTTTT. This encodes CASSLNQGGEKLFF.